The 14 T cell receptor beta chains given below trace back to one sample, sequenced in a study of PD-1 blockade in mismatch repair-deficient tumors. Here immunoSEQ multiplex PCR was the method, and the copy in TCRdb shows in-frame clones only, minus some. The sample lists 75,000 to 80,000 clones, approximately 81% seen once, with roughly 5.5% in the top ten. Material: peripheral blood, obtained 44 weeks after starting pembrolizumab. Every receptor here comes from an adult with mismatch repair-deficient cancer.

This clone was counted a single time. The rearrangement links TRBV19 to TRBJ1-4; no firm D call. The germline V and J ends were trimmed by 1 base and 5 bases, with 5 bases remaining between them. CDR1 and CDR2 (germline): LNHDA, SQIVND (reference sequence). The length of the CDR3 is 13 residues. The CDR3 DNA reads TGTGCCAGTAGTATAGTTTGGAATGAAAAACTGTTTTTT. Its protein is CASSIVWNEKLFF.

This sequence joins TRBV29-1 and TRBJ2-1; 10 bases line up with TRBD1. Unmatched junction bases numbered 12, after V lost 7 bases and J lost 9 bases. The CDR3 length is 14 residues. In germline, CDR1 is SQVTM, CDR2 ANQGSEA. CDR3 coding DNA: TGCAGCGCCGCCGGGGACAGGGGTTACGGTGAGCAGTTCTTC. Residues: CSAAGDRGYGEQFF.

The gene calls are TRBV2 and TRBJ2-1, with 11 positions matching TRBD2. V was pared by 4 bases and J by 3 bases, with 5 bases of the junction left unmatched. The germline CDR1 and CDR2 sequences are SNHLY and FYNNEI. The CDR3 is 16 amino acids. The CDR3, as DNA: TGTGCCAGCAGTGGGCCCGGGACTAGCGGCTACAATGAGCAGTTCTTC. Translation gives CASSGPGTSGYNEQFF.

The V and J genes are TRBV5-6 and TRBJ2-2; D is unclear. Germline CDR1 is SGHDT and CDR2 is YYEEEE. The CDR3 has 16 amino acids. Between the trimmed V and J ends, which lost 1 base and 6 bases, there was a span of 16 bases. The CDR3 DNA is TGTGCCAGCAGCTTGATGGCCCGCCAAGGGTCCGGGGAGCTGTTTTTT. This gives the protein CASSLMARQGSGELFF.

CDR3 sequence (DNA): TGTGCCAGCAGCAGACTAGCGGGAGGGCCTTGGAGCTCCTACGAGCAGTACTTC. Protein: CASSRLAGGPWSSYEQYF. This rearrangement joins TRBV5-4 to TRBJ2-7, with TRBD2 identical over 14 bases. V lost 4 bases and J lost 0; bases outside the gene matches: 9. CDR1 is SGHNT and CDR2 is YYREEE in the germline V gene (reference sequence). The CDR3 extends over 18 amino acids.

This clone showed up just once. The J gene is TRBJ2-5, the V gene TRBV29-1; D unclear. The germline V gene has CDR1 SQVTM and CDR2 ANQGSEA. There are 14 residues in the CDR3. V lost 2 bases and J 4 bases, leaving 14 bases between the germline ends. CDR3 region: CSVEISAKRETQYF. The CDR3 DNA sequence: TGCAGCGTTGAAATATCAGCCAAACGAGAGACCCAGTACTTC.

The V and J genes are TRBV15 and TRBJ2-5, with 8 bases lining up with TRBD1. V was pared by 5 bases and J by 0 bases, with 11 bases of the junction left unmatched. This CDR3 region has 17 residues. Germline CDR1 LNHNV, CDR2 YYDKDF (reference sequence). This chain's CDR3 is CATSDRTGIKYQETQYF. The CDR3 nucleotides are TGTGCCACCAGCGATCGGACAGGGATTAAGTACCAAGAGACCCAGTACTTC.

The rearrangement joins TRBV19 to TRBJ2-1; perhaps TRBD2 as D (6 bases). CDR3 length: 15 amino acids. Looked up from germline, CDR1 is LNHDA and CDR2 is SQIVND (reference sequence). The V end was cut by 4 bases, the J end by 0 bases, with 10 bases between. This CDR3 reads CASSTSASSYNEQFF. The CDR3 DNA is TGTGCCAGTAGTACTAGCGCCAGCTCCTACAATGAGCAGTTCTTC.

The rearrangement links TRBV7-8 to TRBJ2-1; no firm D call. With 5 bases removed from V and 5 bases from J, the gap between germline ends came to 4 bases. This CDR3 contains 11 residues. Germline CDR1 is SGHVS and CDR2 is FQNEAQ. CDR3 in amino acids: CASSVHNEQFF. CDR3 sequence (DNA): TGTGCCAGCAGCGTCCACAATGAGCAGTTCTTC.

V gene TRBV5-1 combines with J gene TRBJ2-3; 8 nucleotides line up with TRBD2. Germline values: CDR1 SGHRS, CDR2 YFSETQ. The V segment lost 1 base and the J segment 4 bases; nucleotides outside the gene matches: 14. The length of the CDR3 is 18 residues. DNA for the CDR3: TGCGCCAGCAGCTTGACTGGCGGGAGGACTAGGACGGCAGATACGCAGTATTTT. Residues: CASSLTGGRTRTADTQYF.

The V gene is TRBV2, the J gene TRBJ1-1; no definite D call. The CDR3 contains 12 residues. Germline values: CDR1 SNHLY, CDR2 FYNNEI. Trimming removed 2 bases from V and 6 bases from J, with 7 bases in between. CDR3 in DNA: TGTGCCAGCAGTGAAAATGGGCCTGAAGCTTTCTTT. Translation: CASSENGPEAFF.

The rearrangement uses TRBV5-4 and TRBJ2-2, with 13 bases matching TRBD2. The CDR3 runs to 16 residues. Trimming took 4 bases from V and 6 from J; bases not matched to a gene: 6. Germline-derived CDR1 and CDR2 are SGHNT and YYREEE (reference sequence). CDR3 loop: CASSPTSGRSAGELFF. As DNA, the CDR3 is TGTGCCAGCAGCCCGACTAGCGGGAGGTCGGCCGGGGAGCTGTTTTTT.

V and J are TRBV2 and TRBJ2-1, with 8 bases that match TRBD2. J was trimmed by 5 bases and V by 8 bases; bases with no gene match: 11. The CDR3 sequence is 15 residues long. Germline V lookup: CDR1 SNHLY, CDR2 FYNNEI. As DNA, the CDR3 is TGTGCCAGCCCCCTACTGACTAGCGATGACAATGAGCAGTTCTTC. The encoded protein is CASPLLTSDDNEQFF.

This clone was counted a single time. Written as DNA, the CDR3 is TGTGCCATCAGTGAGTCTGCGGACTATGGCTACACCTTC. Translation: CAISESADYGYTF. The chain employs TRBV10-3 and TRBJ1-2; no reliable D call. The germline V and J ends were trimmed by 0 bases and 3 bases, with 5 bases remaining between them. The CDR3 has 13 residues. Germline V CDR1 and CDR2: ENHRY, SYGVKD.